This is a list of T cell receptor beta chains from one sample in a study of blood T cell repertoires in COVID-19. The method was immunoSEQ multiplex PCR; TCRdb's version includes in-frame clones alone and lacks a portion of them. The sample has 200,000 to 250,000 clones, 82% seen once. The sequenced sample consisted of PBMCs or T cells enriched from blood (not recorded which). These receptors all come from a woman aged 55-70 years who had recovered from COVID-19. Each CDR3 is given with its conserved first and last residue. The order of the fields is CDR3 DNA, CDR3 protein, D gene, J gene, V gene. The D gene is left open where the match is weak.

cdr3_nt: TGCGCCAGCAGCCTGCGGGACCCCAATCGAGCTTTCTTT
cdr3_aa: CASSLRDPNRAFF
d_call: .
j_call: TRBJ1-1
v_call: TRBV5-1

cdr3_nt: TGCAGTGCTAGTGAGGGTGTACTAGCGGGAGAAGAGACCCAGTACTTC
cdr3_aa: CSASEGVLAGEETQYF
d_call: TRBD2
j_call: TRBJ2-5
v_call: TRBV20-1

cdr3_nt: TGCGCCAGCAGCCCAGAAGGGACAGCTAACTATGGCTACACCTTC
cdr3_aa: CASSPEGTANYGYTF
d_call: TRBD1
j_call: TRBJ1-2
v_call: TRBV5-1

cdr3_nt: TGCAGTGCCAGTAATCGGGACAGGGGCGGAGTTGGTTCACCCCTCCACTTT
cdr3_aa: CSASNRDRGGVGSPLHF
d_call: TRBD1
j_call: TRBJ1-6
v_call: TRBV20-1

cdr3_nt: TGTGCCAGCAGCCAAGAGCCAAAAGGACAGGGGCACACTGAAGCTTTCTTT
cdr3_aa: CASSQEPKGQGHTEAFF
d_call: TRBD1
j_call: TRBJ1-1
v_call: TRBV4-2

cdr3_nt: TGCGCCAGCAGCTCAGGCGATTTCTCGAAAACCTACGAGCAGTACTTC
cdr3_aa: CASSSGDFSKTYEQYF
d_call: .
j_call: TRBJ2-7
v_call: TRBV5-1

cdr3_nt: TGTGCCAGCAGCCAGGATCTCACGCCGGGTGGCAATCAGCCCCAGCATTTT
cdr3_aa: CASSQDLTPGGNQPQHF
d_call: .
j_call: TRBJ1-5
v_call: TRBV3-1/TRBV3-2

cdr3_nt: TGTGCCAGCAGCGCGCCTGAGACTCAGGGGGTAAAATATGGCTACACCTTC
cdr3_aa: CASSAPETQGVKYGYTF
d_call: TRBD1
j_call: TRBJ1-2
v_call: TRBV9

cdr3_nt: TGTGCCAGCAGACGACAGGGTGATTCACCCCTCCACTTT
cdr3_aa: CASRRQGDSPLHF
d_call: TRBD1
j_call: TRBJ1-6
v_call: TRBV11-2

cdr3_nt: TGCGCCAGCAGCTCCCCGGGGACTGAAGCTTTCTTT
cdr3_aa: CASSSPGTEAFF
d_call: .
j_call: TRBJ1-1
v_call: TRBV5-1

cdr3_nt: TGCAGCGCGGGACAGGGAAACCAAGAGACCCAGTACTTC
cdr3_aa: CSAGQGNQETQYF
d_call: TRBD1
j_call: TRBJ2-5
v_call: TRBV29-1